The TCR beta chain under discussion was sequenced for a study of cytomegalovirus exposure and HLA in healthy donors. Regarding the study as a whole: According to the study, 160 or so TCR beta chains were cytomegalovirus-associated. Sequencing depth across donors, presence/absence analyses assumed, was roughly uniform.

The PCR ran on 60 Vbeta and 13 Jbeta primers. The table came from immunoSEQ multiplex PCR; TCRdb's copy has only in-frame clones and leaves some out. The table has roughly 180,000 clones, about 85% seen once; the top ten hold around 4.4%. At the time of sampling, donors were nominally healthy, though unrecorded immune exposures were likely. As regards this clone: The target antigen is unknown.

Sequencing used PBMCs. The clonotype originates from a woman aged 45-60 years in good health and CMV-seropositive.

The CDR3 DNA is TGCGCCAGCAGCTCGCCGAGGGGGCTTGACACAGATACGCAGTATTTT. The encoded protein is CASSSPRGLDTDTQYF. The chain uses TRBV5-1 and TRBJ2-3; 7 nucleotides agree with TRBD1. Germline CDR1 SGHRS, CDR2 YFSETQ. CDR3 size: 16 residues. V lost 3 bases to trimming and J lost 2 bases; unmatched junction nucleotides: 9.